This entry lists 10 T cell receptor beta chains sequenced from one sample in a study of cytomegalovirus exposure and HLA in healthy donors. 60 Vbeta and 13 Jbeta primers were used in PCR. Profiled with immunoSEQ multiplex PCR; TCRdb holds only in-frame clones, not every one. Here the sample spans approximately 110,000 clones, 15% being singletons. The sequencing sample was made of PBMCs. The receptors were gathered from a young woman in good health and CMV-seronegative.

The V and J genes are TRBV7-8 and TRBJ2-7; 11 nucleotides align to TRBD1. The V segment lost 3 bases and the J segment 2 bases; nucleotides outside the gene matches: 6. Germline lookup yields CDR1 SGHVS and CDR2 FQNEAQ. This CDR3 has 16 amino acids. The CDR3 coding sequence is TGTGCCAGCAGCTTCAGGACAGGGGGCTCCCCCTACGAGCAGTACTTC. Translated: CASSFRTGGSPYEQYF.

This chain links TRBV28 with TRBJ2-7, with D possibly being TRBD1 (6 bases). The CDR3 covers 12 residues. CDR1 is MDHEN and CDR2 is SYDVKM in the germline V gene. Trimming took off 7 bases at V and 5 bases at J, with 12 bases between the two ends. The CDR3 loop reads CASTPTGNEQYF. The CDR3 DNA reads TGTGCCAGCACCCCCACAGGGAACGAGCAGTACTTC. Looking up the rest from reference TRBV28 and TRBJ2-7 gives the full variable domain: DVKVTQSSRYLVKRTGEKVFLECVQDMDHENMFWYRQDPGLGLRLIYFSYDVKMKEKGDIPEGYSVSREKKERFSLILESASTNQTSMYLCASTPTGNEQYFGPGTRLTVT.

The chain combines TRBV5-1 with TRBJ2-2; D uncertain. The V and J ends lost 2 bases and 2 bases respectively, with 7 bases between them. CDR1 is SGHRS, CDR2 YFSETQ, per germline. The CDR3 sequence is 14 residues long. CDR3 nucleotides: TGCGCCAGCAGCTTAGAGATAAACACCGGGGAGCTGTTTTTT. Translating it yields CASSLEINTGELFF.

The rearrangement links TRBV7-2 to TRBJ1-2; tentatively, D is TRBD1 (5 bases). V shed 3 bases and J shed 8 bases, with 13 bases lying between them. Looked up from germline, CDR1 is SGHTA and CDR2 is FQGNSA. This CDR3 region has 13 residues. CDR3 nucleotides: TGTGCCAGCAGCTTGGACAACATTGCAGGCTACACCTTC. Translation gives CASSLDNIAGYTF.

V and J are TRBV4-1 and TRBJ1-1, with 10 bases that match TRBD1. CDR1 is MGHRA and CDR2 is YSYEKL in the germline V gene. The CDR3 sequence is 16 residues long. The J segment lost 5 bases and the V segment lost 3 bases, leaving 9 bases of the junction unmatched. CDR3 loop: CASSHLTGQGRTEAFF. CDR3 DNA sequence: TGCGCCAGCAGCCATCTTACGGGACAGGGGAGGACTGAAGCTTTCTTT.

The chain joins TRBV28 to TRBJ2-2; the match to TRBD1 covers 8 bases. CDR3 length equals 16 residues. CDR1 and CDR2 (germline): MDHEN, SYDVKM. V lost 5 bases, J lost 3 bases, and 8 bases stayed unmatched. CDR3 region: CASSQLTGVDTGELFF. The DNA for the CDR3 is TGTGCCAGCAGTCAACTGACAGGGGTCGACACCGGGGAGCTGTTTTTT.

V usage is TRBV9 and J usage is TRBJ2-7, with a weak D call TRBD1 (6 bases). The CDR3 contains 15 residues. Germline V gives CDR1 SGDLS, CDR2 YYNGEE. Deletions cut 0 bases from V and 3 bases from J, with 13 bases between. The CDR3 DNA reads TGTGCCAGCAGCGTAGCTTGGACAGTCGACTACGAGCAGTACTTC. It yields the protein CASSVAWTVDYEQYF.

The table lists this clone with a few counts. This chain joins TRBV15 and TRBJ1-1, with TRBD1 as a possible D gene (6 bases). This CDR3 is 15 amino acids long. From germline, CDR1 is LNHNV and CDR2 YYDKDF (reference sequence). Trimming left V 0 bases short and J 4 bases short, with 12 bases between. CDR3 in amino acids: CATSRDPGGVTEAFF. For the CDR3, the DNA is TGTGCCACCAGCAGAGATCCGGGGGGCGTCACTGAAGCTTTCTTT.

This rearrangement joins TRBV4-2 to TRBJ2-7; 13 bases agree with TRBD2. CDR3 size: 19 residues. CDR1 is LGHNA and CDR2 is YNFKEQ in the germline V gene. The junction had 10 bases not matched to a gene; V was cut back by 2 bases and J by 0 bases. Here the CDR3 reads CASSQPGLAGLNPSYEQYF. DNA of the CDR3: TGTGCCAGCAGCCAACCGGGACTAGCGGGACTCAACCCCTCCTACGAGCAGTACTTC.

This clone has more than one count but fewer than ten. The genes are TRBV6-6 and TRBJ2-7; 7 bases map to TRBD2. The CDR3 loop spans 12 amino acids. Germline assignment: CDR1 MNHNY and CDR2 SVGAGI (reference sequence). The V segment lost 10 bases and the J segment 0 bases; nucleotides outside the gene matches: 3. The CDR3 loop is CATGGNSYEQYF. The CDR3 DNA sequence: TGTGCCACCGGGGGGAACTCCTACGAGCAGTACTTC.